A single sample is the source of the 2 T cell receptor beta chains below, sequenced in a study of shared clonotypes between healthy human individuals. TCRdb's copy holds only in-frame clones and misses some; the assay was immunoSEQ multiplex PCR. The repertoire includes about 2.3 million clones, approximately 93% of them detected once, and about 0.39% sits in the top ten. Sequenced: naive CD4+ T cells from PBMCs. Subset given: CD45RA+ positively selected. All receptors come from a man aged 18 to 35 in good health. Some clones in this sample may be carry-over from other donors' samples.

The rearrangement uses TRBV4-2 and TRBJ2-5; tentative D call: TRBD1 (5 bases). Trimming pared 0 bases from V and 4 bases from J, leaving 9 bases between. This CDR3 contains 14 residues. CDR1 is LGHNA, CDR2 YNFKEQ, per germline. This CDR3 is CASSQDQGAETQYF. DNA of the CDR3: TGTGCCAGCAGCCAAGATCAGGGTGCAGAGACCCAGTACTTC.

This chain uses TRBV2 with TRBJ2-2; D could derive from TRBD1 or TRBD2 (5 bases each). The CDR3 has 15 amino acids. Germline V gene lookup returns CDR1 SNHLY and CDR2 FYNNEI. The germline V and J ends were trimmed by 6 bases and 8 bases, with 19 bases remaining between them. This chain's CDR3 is CASSPQRGRLGELFF. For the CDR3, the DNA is TGTGCCAGCAGCCCCCAGAGGGGACGATTAGGGGAGCTGTTTTTT.